Given below is one TCR beta chain in context. The antigen is undetermined. The TCR beta cDNA libraries carried unique molecular identifiers. TCRdb passed the PCR reads through MiXCR, listing each CDR3 protein once. The sample has around 700,000 distinct CDR3 sequences; over 45% are singletons. V gave up 7 bases and J gave up 5 bases, with 17 bases separating them. The CDR3 loop spans 14 amino acids. The data were taken from a study of post-analysis software for immune sequencing data. Study-wide findings and caveats: The five TRBV segments detected at higher frequency in patients than in controls included TRBV5-6, TRBV5-1 and TRBV20-1.

The material sequenced was blood. The TCR originated in a girl aged 2-10 years with multiple sclerosis. The J gene is TRBJ1-2, the V gene TRBV12-3 or TRBV12-4; D uncertain. CDR3 DNA: TGTGCCAGCACCGCCGGGCCACTGGGTTATGGCTACACCTTC. It yields the protein CASTAGPLGYGYTF.